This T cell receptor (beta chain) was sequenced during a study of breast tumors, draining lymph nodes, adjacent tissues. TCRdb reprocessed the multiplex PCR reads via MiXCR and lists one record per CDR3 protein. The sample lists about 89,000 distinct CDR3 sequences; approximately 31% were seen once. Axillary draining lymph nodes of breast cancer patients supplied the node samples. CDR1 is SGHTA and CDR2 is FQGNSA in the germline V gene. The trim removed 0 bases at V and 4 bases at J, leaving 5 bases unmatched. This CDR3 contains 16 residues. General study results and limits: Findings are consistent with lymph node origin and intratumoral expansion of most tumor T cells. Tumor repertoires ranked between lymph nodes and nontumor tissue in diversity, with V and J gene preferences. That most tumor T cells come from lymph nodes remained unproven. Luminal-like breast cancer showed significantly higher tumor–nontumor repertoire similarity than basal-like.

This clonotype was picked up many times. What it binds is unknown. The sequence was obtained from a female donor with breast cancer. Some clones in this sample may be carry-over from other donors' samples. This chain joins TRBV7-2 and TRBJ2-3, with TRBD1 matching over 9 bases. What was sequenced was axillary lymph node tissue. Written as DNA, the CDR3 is TGTGCCAGCAGCTTAGCATCGGGGACAGGGTCAGATACGCAGTATTTT. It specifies CASSLASGTGSDTQYF.